This TCR beta chain comes out of a study of blood T cells in healthy people across ages (dated by TCRdb to the mid-2010s). Turning to the overall study: In model experiments, template switching captured about one uniquely barcoded TCR beta cDNA molecule for every two T cells. Donors of different ages were randomly distributed across sequencing lanes to avoid experimental bias. Four age groups were formed from the donors: young (average about 15 years), middle-aged (just under 40), aged (62) and long-lived (82). Age-related changes in TCR beta repertoire diversity were measured in the study by deep sequencing normalized with unique cDNA molecular identifiers. For two donors (one aged 18 to 30 and one aged 80 or older), the study analyzed two additional independent replicas of 1 million unique cDNA reads from the same blood draw. What the authors observed across the whole study: Estimates of total diversity based on one million sequenced T cells were considered lower bounds and underestimates. Bulk unsorted PBMC profiling prevented conclusive comparison of naive and antigen-experienced compartments. A strong correlation was found between observed TCR beta diversity and the percentage of naive T cells measured by flow cytometry. The long-lived group showed more naive CD4+ T cells, fewer expanded clones and increased TCR diversity than the aged group, suggesting age selection. Observed TCR beta diversity per million T cells fell roughly linearly with age, and a significant reduction was already apparent by age around 39. Because the CMV infection status of the donors was unknown, age-related changes in expanded clonotypes may potentially have been confounded.

As for this clonotype: What antigen it recognizes has not been identified. Base qualities are not recorded, but no much larger clone differs from it by a single base.

Including the terminal cysteine and phenylalanine, the CDR3 comprises 14 residues. Only the CDR3 portion is preserved as DNA: 42 bases, with reading frame beginning at the first base. The germline V gene encodes CDR1 DFQATT and CDR2 SNEGSKA (reference sequence). V is shortened by 1 base, J by 6 bases, and the region joining them spans 13 bases. The donors were 40 or so Caucasian individuals from Russia, aged roughly 6 to 100 years, who were systemically healthy. Each donor gave around 9.9 milliliters of peripheral blood, collected into EDTA-treated Vacutainer tubes. PBMCs were isolated by Ficoll-Paque density-gradient centrifugation, with at least 6 million obtained per sample. Total RNA was extracted from PBMCs with Trizol reagent, with at least 5 micrograms obtained per sample. For every donor, flow cytometry on a PBMC aliquot measured the percentage of naive CD45RAhigh/CD27high T cells. Library generation was performed with 5' RACE. The sequencer was an Illumina HiSeq 2500. A second 7 to 11 cycle PCR used a sample-barcoded 5' primer and a J-beta primer mix. A template-switch 5' adaptor carrying 12 random nucleotides introduced a unique molecular identifier onto each TCR beta cDNA molecule. Each sample yielded at least 2.5 million CDR3-containing paired-end reads. First-strand cDNA synthesis was performed from all RNA using the Mint cDNA synthesis kit, with priming by a TRBC-specific oligonucleotide. After uracil-DNA glycosylase treatment, a first 18-cycle PCR used universal primers M1SS and BC2_uni_R on all cDNA. In the authors' own workflow: For normalization, 1 million high-quality reads, each with a distinct molecular identifier, were randomly selected from each sample. Instead of being binned into consensus sequences, reads that shared molecular identifiers were thrown out. MiTCR, with a Q25 quality threshold and the strictest error-elimination algorithm, was used for CDR3 identification, clonotype clustering and error correction. A nonparametric unseen species model with Euler transformation was used to estimate a lower bound on total TCR beta diversity. TCRdb's own reprocessing of the public reads used fastp at Q25 and MiXCR and kept productive beta chains. Records with the same CDR3 protein are collapsed into one entry carrying the most frequent genes and DNA. The V and J calls shown here were made by TCRdb, not taken from the authors' results. Across this sample there are about 620,000 distinct CDR3 sequences, with roughly 21% seen only once. The leading ten clones occupy more than 3% of the sample.

This clonotype was sampled from a man aged 70 or older in good health. This chain is built from TRBV20-1 and TRBJ2-1; the D match is possibly TRBD1 or TRBD2, with 5 bases aligned in each. Sequencing was done on a sample of blood. The CDR3 region: CSARGDATRNEQFF. The nucleotide sequence is TGCAGTGCTAGAGGGGACGCAACTCGCAATGAGCAGTTCTTC.